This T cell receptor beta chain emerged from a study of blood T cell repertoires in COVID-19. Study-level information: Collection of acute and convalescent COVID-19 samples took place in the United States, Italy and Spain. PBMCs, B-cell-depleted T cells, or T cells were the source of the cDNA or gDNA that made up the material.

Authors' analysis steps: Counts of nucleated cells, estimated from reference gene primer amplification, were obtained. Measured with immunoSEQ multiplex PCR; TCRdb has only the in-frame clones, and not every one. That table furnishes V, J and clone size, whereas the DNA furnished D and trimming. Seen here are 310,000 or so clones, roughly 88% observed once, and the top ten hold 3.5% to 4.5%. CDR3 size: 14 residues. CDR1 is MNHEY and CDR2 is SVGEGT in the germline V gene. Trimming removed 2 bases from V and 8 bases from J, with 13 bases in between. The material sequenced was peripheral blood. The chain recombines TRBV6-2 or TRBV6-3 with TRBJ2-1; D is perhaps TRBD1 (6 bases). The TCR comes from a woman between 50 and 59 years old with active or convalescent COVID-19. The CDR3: CASSYRTGIYEQFF. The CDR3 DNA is TGTGCCAGCAGTTACCGAACAGGGATCTATGAGCAGTTCTTC.